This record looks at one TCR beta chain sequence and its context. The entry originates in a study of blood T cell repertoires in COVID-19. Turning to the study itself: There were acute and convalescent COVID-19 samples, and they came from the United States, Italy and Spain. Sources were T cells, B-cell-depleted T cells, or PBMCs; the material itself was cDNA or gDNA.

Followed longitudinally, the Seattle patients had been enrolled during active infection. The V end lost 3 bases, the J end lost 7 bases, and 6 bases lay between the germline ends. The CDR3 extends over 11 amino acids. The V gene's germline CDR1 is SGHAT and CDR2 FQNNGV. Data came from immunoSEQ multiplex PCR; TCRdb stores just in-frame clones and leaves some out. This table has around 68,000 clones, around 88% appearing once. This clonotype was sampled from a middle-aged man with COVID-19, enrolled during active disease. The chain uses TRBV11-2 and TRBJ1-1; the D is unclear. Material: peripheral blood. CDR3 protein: CASSLSVEAFF. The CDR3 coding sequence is TGTGCCAGCAGCTTGTCGGTTGAAGCTTTCTTT.